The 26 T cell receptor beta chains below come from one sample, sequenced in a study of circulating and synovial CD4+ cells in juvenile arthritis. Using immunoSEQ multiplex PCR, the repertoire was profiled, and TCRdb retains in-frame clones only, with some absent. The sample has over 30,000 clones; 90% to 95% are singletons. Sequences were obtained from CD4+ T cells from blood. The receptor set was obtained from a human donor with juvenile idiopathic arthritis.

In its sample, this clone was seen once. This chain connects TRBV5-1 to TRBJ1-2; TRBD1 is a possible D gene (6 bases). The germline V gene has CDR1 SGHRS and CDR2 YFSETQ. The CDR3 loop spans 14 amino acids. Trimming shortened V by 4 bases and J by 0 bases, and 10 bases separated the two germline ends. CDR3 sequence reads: CASSTDRANYGYTF. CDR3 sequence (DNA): TGCGCCAGCAGCACGGACAGAGCTAACTATGGCTACACCTTC.

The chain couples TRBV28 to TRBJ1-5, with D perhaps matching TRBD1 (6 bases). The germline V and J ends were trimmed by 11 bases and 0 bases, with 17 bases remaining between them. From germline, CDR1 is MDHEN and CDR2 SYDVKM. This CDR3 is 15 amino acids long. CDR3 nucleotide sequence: TGTGCCGTACGGACAGACCTTTATAGCAATCAGCCCCAGCATTTT. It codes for CAVRTDLYSNQPQHF.

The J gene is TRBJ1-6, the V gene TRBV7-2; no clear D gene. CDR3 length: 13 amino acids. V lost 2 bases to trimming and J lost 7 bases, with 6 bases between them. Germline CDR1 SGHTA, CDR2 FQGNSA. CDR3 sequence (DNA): TGTGCCAGCAGCTTAAGCCGGAATTCACCCCTCCACTTT. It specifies CASSLSRNSPLHF. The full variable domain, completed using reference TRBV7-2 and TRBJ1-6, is GAGVSQSPSNKVTEKGKDVELRCDPISGHTALYWYRQSLGQGLEFLIYFQGNSAPDKSGLPSDRFSAERTGGSVSTLTIQRTQQEDSAVYLCASSLSRNSPLHFGNGTRLTVT.

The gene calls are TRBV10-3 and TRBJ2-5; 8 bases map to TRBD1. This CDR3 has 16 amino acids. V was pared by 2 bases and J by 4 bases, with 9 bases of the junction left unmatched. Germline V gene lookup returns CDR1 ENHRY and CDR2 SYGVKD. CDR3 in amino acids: CAISEGLGQGGETQYF. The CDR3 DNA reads TGTGCCATCAGTGAGGGCTTAGGACAGGGAGGAGAGACCCAGTACTTC.

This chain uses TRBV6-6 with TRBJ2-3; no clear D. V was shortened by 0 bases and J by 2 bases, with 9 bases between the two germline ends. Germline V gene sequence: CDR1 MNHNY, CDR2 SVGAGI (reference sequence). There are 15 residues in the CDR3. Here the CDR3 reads CASSYSIAYTDTQYF. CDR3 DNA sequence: TGTGCCAGCAGTTACTCGATTGCGTACACAGATACGCAGTATTTT.

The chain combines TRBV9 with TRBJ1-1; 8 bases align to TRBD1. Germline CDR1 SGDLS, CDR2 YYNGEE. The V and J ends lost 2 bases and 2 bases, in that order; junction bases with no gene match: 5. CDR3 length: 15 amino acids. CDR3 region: CASSVGQGLNTEAFF. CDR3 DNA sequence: TGTGCCAGCAGCGTCGGACAGGGTTTAAACACTGAAGCTTTCTTT.

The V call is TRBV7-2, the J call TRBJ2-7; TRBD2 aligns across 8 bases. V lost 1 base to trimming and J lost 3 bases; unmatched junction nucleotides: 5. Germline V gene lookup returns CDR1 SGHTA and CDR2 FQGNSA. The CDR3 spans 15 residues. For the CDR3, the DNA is TGTGCCAGCAGCTTAGAGAGCGGGGGTTTCTACGAGCAGTACTTC. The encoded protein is CASSLESGGFYEQYF. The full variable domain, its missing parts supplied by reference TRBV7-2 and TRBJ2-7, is GAGVSQSPSNKVTEKGKDVELRCDPISGHTALYWYRQSLGQGLEFLIYFQGNSAPDKSGLPSDRFSAERTGGSVSTLTIQRTQQEDSAVYLCASSLESGGFYEQYFGPGTRLTVT.

The CDR3 loop reads CASSVIGGTEAFF. CDR3 DNA: TGTGCCAGCTCAGTGATAGGGGGCACTGAAGCTTTCTTT. The genes are TRBV18 and TRBJ1-1; perhaps TRBD1 as D (6 bases). Trimming took 5 bases from V and 4 from J, leaving 11 bases between them. CDR3 length: 13 amino acids. The germline V gene encodes CDR1 KGHSH and CDR2 LQKENI.

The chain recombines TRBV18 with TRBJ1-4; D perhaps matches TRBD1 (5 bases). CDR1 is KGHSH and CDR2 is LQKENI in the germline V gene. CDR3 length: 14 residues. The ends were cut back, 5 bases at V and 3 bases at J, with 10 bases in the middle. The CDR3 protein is CASSEGVANEKLFF. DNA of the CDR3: TGTGCCAGCTCAGAAGGGGTGGCTAATGAAAAACTGTTTTTT.

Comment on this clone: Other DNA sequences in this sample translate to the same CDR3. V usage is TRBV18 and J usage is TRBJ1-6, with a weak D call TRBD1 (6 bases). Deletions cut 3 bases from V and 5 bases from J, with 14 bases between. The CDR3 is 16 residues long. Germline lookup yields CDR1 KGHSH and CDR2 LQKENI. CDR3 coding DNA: TGTGCCAGCTCACCCGTGAGGGGGGGGAATAATTCACCCCTCCACTTT. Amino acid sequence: CASSPVRGGNNSPLHF. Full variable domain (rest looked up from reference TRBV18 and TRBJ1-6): NAGVMQNPRHLVRRRGQEARLRCSPMKGHSHVYWYRQLPEEGLKFMVYLQKENIIDESGMPKERFSAEFPKEGPSILRIQQVVRGDSAAYFCASSPVRGGNNSPLHFGNGTRLTVT.

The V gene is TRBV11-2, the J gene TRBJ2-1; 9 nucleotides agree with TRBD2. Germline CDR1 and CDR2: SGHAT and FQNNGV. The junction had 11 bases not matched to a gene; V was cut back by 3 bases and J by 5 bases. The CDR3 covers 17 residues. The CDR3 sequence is CASSLLWAGGQHNEQFF. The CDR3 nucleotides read TGTGCCAGCAGCTTGCTCTGGGCGGGGGGGCAACACAATGAGCAGTTCTTC.

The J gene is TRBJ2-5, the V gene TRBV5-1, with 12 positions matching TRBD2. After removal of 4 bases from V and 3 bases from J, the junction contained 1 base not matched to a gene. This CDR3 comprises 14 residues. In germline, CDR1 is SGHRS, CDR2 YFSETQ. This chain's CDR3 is CASSLAGGKETQYF. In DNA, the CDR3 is TGCGCCAGCAGCCTAGCGGGGGGGAAAGAGACCCAGTACTTC.

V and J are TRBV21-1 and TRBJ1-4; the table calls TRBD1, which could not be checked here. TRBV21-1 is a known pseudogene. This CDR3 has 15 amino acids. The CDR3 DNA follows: TGTGCCAGCAGCAAAGGGACAGGGGGAGATGAAAAACTGTTTTTT. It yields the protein CASSKGTGGDEKLFF.

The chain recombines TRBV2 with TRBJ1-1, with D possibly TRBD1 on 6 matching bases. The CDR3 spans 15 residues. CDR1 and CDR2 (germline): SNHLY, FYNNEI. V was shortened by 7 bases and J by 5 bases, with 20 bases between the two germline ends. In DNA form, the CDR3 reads TGTGCCAGCACCCCCGGTGCAGGGGCTCGAACTGAAGCTTTCTTT. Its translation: CASTPGAGARTEAFF.

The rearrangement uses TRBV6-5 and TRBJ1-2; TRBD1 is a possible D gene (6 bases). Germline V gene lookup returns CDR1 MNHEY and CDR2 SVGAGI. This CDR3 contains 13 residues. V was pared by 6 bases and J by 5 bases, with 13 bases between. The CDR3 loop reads CASRPGEWYGYTF. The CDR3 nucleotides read TGTGCCAGCAGGCCAGGGGAATGGTATGGCTACACCTTC.

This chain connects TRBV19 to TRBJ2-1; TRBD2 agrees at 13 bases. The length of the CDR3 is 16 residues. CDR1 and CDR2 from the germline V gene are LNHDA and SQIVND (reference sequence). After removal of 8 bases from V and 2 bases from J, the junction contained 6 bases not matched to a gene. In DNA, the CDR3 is TGTGCCAGTGGGACTAGCGGGGCTGTCCCCTACAATGAGCAGTTCTTC. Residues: CASGTSGAVPYNEQFF.

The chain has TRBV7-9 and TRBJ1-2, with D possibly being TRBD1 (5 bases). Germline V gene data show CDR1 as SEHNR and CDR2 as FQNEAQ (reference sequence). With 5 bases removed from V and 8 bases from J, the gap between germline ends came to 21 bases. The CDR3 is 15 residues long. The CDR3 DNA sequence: TGTGCCAGCAGCCCCCCAGCCGGGGCGGGGTGGGGCTACACCTTC. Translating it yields CASSPPAGAGWGYTF. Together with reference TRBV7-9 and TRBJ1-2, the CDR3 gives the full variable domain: DTGVSQNPRHKITKRGQNVTFRCDPISEHNRLYWYRQTLGQGPEFLTYFQNEAQLEKSRLLSDRFSAERPKGSFSTLEIQRTEQGDSAMYLCASSPPAGAGWGYTFGSGTRLTVV.

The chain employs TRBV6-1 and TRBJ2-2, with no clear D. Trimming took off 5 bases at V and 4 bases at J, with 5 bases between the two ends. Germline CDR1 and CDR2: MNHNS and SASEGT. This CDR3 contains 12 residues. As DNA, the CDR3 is TGTGCCAGCAGTCTACGCACCGGGGAGCTGTTTTTT. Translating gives CASSLRTGELFF.

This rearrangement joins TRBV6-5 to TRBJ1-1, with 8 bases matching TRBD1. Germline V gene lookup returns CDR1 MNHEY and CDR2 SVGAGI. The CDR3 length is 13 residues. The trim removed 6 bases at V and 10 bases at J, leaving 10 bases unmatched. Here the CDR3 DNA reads TGTGCCAGCAGCCAAACAGGGGGAAGACGAGCTTTCTTT. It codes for CASSQTGGRRAFF.

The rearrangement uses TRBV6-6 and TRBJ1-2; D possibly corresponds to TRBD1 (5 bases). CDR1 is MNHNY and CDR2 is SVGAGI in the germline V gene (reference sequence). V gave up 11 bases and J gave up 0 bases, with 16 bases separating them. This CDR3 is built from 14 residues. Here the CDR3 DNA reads TGTGCCGGGGGGGGGACGGGCACTAACTATGGCTACACCTTC. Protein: CAGGGTGTNYGYTF.

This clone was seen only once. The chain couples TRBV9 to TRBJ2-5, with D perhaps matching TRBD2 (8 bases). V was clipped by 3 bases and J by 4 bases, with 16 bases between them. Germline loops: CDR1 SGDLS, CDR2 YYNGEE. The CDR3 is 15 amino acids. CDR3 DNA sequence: TGTGCCAGCAGCGAGGGGGCGGGGGGCGTAGAGACCCAGTACTTC. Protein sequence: CASSEGAGGVETQYF.

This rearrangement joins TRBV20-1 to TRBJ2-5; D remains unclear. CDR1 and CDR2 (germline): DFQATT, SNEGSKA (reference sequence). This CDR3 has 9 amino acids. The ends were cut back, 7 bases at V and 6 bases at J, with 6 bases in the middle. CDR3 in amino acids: CSGGQTQYF. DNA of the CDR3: TGCAGTGGAGGTCAGACCCAGTACTTC.

CDR3 nucleotides: TGTGCCAGCAGTTCTCCACTGGGGAGGGGAGCTAACTATGGCTACACCTTC. Amino acids: CASSSPLGRGANYGYTF. This chain links TRBV27 with TRBJ1-2; a weak D match, TRBD1 (5 bases). Germline lookup yields CDR1 MNHEY and CDR2 SMNVEV (reference sequence). The CDR3 runs 17 residues. Deletions cut 4 bases from V and 0 bases from J, with 18 bases between.

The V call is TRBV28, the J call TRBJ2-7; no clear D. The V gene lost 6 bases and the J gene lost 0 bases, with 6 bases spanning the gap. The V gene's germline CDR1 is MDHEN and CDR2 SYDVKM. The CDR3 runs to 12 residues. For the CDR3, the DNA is TGTGCCAGCAGATCGGGCTCCTACGAGCAGTACTTC. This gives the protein CASRSGSYEQYF.

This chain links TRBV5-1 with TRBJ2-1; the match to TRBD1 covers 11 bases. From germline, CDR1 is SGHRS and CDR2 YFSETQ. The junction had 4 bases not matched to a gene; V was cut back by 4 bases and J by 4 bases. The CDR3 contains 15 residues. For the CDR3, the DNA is TGCGCCAGCAGCCTGGACAGGGGGCTTTACAATGAGCAGTTCTTC. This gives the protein CASSLDRGLYNEQFF.

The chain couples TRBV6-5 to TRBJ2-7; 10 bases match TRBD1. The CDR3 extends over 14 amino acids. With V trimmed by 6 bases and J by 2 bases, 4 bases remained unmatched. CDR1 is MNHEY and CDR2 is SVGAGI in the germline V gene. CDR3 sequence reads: CASRRGTGAYEQYF. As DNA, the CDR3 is TGTGCCAGCAGGAGGGGGACAGGGGCCTACGAGCAGTACTTC.